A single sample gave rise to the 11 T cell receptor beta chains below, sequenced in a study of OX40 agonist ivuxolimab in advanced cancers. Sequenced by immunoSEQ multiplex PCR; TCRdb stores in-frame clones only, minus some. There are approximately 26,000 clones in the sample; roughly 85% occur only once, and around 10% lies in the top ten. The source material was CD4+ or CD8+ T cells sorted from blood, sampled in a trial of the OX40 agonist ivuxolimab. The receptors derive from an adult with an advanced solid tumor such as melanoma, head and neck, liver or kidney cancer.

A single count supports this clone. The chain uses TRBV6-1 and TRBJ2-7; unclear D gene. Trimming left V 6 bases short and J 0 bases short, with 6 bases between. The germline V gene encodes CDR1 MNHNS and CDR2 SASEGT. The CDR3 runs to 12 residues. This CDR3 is CASRAGSYEQYF. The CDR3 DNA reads TGTGCCAGCAGGGCAGGCTCCTACGAGCAGTACTTC.

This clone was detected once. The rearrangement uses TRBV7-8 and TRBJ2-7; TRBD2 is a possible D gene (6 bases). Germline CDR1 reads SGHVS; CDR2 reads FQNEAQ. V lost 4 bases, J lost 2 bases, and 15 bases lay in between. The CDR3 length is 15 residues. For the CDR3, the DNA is TGTGCCAGCAGCTCACCAGAGGGAGGAACCTACGAGCAGTACTTC. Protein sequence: CASSSPEGGTYEQYF. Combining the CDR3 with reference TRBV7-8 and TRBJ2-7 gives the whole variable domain GAGVSQSPRYKVAKRGQDVALRCDPISGHVSLFWYQQALGQGPEFLTYFQNEAQLDKSGLPSDRFFAERPEGSVSTLKIQRTQQEDSAVYLCASSSPEGGTYEQYFGPGTRLTVT.

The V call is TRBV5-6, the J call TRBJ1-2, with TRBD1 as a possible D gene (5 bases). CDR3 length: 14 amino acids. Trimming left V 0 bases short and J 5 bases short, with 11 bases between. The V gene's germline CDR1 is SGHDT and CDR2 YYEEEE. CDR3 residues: CASSLAIGGYGYTF. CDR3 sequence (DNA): TGTGCCAGCAGCTTGGCCATTGGGGGGTATGGCTACACCTTC.

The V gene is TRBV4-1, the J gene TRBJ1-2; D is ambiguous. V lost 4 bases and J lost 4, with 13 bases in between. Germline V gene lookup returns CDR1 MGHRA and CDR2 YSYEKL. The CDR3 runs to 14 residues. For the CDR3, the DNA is TGCGCCAGCAGCCTCCCACAGACCCTCTATGGCTACACCTTC. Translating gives CASSLPQTLYGYTF.

This chain's CDR3 is CASSQDNSINYGYTF. CDR3 coding DNA: TGCGCCAGCAGCCAAGATAACAGCATCAACTATGGCTACACCTTC. The J gene is TRBJ1-2, the V gene TRBV4-1; D remains ambiguous. Trimming took 0 bases from V and 2 from J, leaving 10 bases between them. Per germline, CDR1 MGHRA and CDR2 YSYEKL. The CDR3 sequence is 15 residues long.

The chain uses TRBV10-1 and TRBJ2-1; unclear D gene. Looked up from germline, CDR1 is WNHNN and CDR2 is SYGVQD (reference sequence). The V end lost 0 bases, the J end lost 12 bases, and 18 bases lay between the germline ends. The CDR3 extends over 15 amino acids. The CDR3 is CASSESSVGIRWQFF. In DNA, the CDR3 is TGCGCCAGCAGTGAGTCGTCGGTGGGAATACGCTGGCAGTTCTTC.

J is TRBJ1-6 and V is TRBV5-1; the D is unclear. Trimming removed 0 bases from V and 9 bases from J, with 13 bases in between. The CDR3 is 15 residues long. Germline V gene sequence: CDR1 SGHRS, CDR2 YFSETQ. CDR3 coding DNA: TGCGCCAGCAGCTTGGCCAAGGGTGGAGGTTCACCCCTCCACTTT. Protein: CASSLAKGGGSPLHF.

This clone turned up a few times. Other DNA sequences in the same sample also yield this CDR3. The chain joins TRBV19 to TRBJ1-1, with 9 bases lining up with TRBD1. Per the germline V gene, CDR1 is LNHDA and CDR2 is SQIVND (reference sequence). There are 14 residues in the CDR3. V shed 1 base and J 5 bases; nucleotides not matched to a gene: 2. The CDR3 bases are TGTGCCAGTAGTATAGGGGGACAGGGTACTGAAGCTTTCTTT. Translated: CASSIGGQGTEAFF. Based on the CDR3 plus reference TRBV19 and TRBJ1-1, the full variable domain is DGGITQSPKYLFRKEGQNVTLSCEQNLNHDAMYWYRQDPGQGLRLIYYSQIVNDFQKGDIAEGYSVSREKKESFPLTVTSAQKNPTAFYLCASSIGGQGTEAFFGQGTRLTVV.

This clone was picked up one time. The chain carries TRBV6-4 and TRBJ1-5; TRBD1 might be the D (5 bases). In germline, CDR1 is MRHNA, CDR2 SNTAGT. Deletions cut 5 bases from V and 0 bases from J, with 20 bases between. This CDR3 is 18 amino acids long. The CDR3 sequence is CASSRYRLGGNSNQPQHF. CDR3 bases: TGTGCCAGCAGTAGATACAGGCTCGGAGGCAATAGCAATCAGCCCCAGCATTTT.

CDR3 sequence reads: CASRDTHTEAFF. DNA for the CDR3: TGTGCCAGTAGGGACACCCACACTGAAGCTTTCTTT. This rearrangement joins TRBV25-1 to TRBJ1-1; TRBD1 might be the D (6 bases). The V end lost 9 bases, the J end lost 3 bases, and 11 bases lay between the germline ends. The CDR3 runs to 12 residues. Germline CDR1 is MGHDK and CDR2 is SYGVNS.

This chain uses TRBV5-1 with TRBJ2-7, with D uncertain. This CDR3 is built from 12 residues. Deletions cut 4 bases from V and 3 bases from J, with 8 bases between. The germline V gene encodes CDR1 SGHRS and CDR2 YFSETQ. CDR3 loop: CASSLGYYEQYF. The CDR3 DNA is TGCGCCAGCAGCCTGGGCTACTACGAGCAGTACTTC.